This T cell receptor beta chain stems from a study of PD-L1 blockade in urothelial cancer. Here immunoSEQ multiplex PCR was the method, and the copy in TCRdb shows in-frame clones only, minus some. The sample shows 49,000 or so clones, 85% to 90% of them seen only once. The CDR3 length is 17 residues. V lost 1 base to trimming and J lost 1 base, with 16 bases between them. Germline V gene sequence: CDR1 SGHAT, CDR2 FQNNGV. Time point here: pretreatment peripheral blood. This material consisted of PBMCs, taken around atezolizumab (anti-PD-L1) treatment. The receptor comes from a man in his fifties or sixties with urothelial cancer. The chain couples TRBV11-2 to TRBJ2-5; TRBD1 might be the D (5 bases). CDR3 nucleotides: TGTGCCAGCAGCTTAGGGACGCCCCAGGGCTCCCAAGAGACCCAGTACTTC. Protein: CASSLGTPQGSQETQYF.